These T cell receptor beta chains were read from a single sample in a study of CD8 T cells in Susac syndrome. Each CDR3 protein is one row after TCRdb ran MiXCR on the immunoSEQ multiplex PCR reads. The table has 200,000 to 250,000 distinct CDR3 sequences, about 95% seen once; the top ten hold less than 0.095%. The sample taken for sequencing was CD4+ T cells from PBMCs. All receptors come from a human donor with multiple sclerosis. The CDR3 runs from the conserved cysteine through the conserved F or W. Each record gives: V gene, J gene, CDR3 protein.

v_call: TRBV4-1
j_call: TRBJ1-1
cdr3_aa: CASRSGRTNTEAFF

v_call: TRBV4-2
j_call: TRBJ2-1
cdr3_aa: CASSEKVRSNEQFF

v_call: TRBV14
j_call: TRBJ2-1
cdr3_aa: CASSQLASSYNEQFF

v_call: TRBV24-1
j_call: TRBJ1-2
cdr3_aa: CATPRGGLYGYTF

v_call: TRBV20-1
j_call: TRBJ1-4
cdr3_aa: CSAPDREKLFF

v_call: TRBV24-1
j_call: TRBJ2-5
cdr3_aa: CATSTGPVETQYF

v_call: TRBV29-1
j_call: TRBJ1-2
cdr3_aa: CSVDAGHYGYTF

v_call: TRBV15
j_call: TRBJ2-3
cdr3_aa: CATSRGADRGATTDTQYF

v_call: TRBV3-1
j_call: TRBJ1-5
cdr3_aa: CASSQGRGNQPQHF

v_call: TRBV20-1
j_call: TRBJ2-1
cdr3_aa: CSATVPRLSLNEQFF

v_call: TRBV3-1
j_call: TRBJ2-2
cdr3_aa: CASSAGLANTGELFF

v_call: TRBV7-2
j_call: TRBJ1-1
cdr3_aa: CASSPQGKLNTEAFF

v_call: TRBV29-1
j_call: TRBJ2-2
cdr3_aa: CSVGTGNTGELFF

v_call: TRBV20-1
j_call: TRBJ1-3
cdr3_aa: CSARPGTVQGAIYF

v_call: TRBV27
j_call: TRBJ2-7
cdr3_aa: CASSFSGTYEQYF

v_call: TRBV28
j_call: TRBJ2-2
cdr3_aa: CATTLQRNTGELFF

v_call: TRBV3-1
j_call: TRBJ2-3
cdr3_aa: CASSQDPVDTQYF

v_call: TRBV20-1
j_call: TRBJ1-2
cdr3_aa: CSARESAKNYGYTF

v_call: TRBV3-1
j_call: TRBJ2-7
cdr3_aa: CASSRERTYEQYF

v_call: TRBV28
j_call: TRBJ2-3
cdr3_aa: CASSPPDRAADTQYF

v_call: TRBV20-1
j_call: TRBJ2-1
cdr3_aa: CSARRAGLGYNEQFF

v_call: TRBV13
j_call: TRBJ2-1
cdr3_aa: CASSPGATSNEQFF

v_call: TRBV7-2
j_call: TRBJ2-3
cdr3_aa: CASSSLGADTQYF

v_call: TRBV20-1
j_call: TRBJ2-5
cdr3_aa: CSANEAGRRETQYF

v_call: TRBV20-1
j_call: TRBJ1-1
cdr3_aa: CSARVDRASTEAFF

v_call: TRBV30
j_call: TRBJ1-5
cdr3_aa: CAWSRQGGGRQPQHF

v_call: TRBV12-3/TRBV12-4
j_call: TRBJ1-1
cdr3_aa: CASSLPGGEAFF

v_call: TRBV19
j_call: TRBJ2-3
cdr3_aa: CASSAGLGTDTQYF

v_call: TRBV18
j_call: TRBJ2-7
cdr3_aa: CASSPLGDEQYF

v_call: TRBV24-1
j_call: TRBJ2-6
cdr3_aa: CATSDLHPDGILSGANVLTF

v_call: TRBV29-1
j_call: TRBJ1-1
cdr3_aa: CSVSGQELTEAFF

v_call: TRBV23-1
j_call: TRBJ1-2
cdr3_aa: CASSQARMGGDYGYTF

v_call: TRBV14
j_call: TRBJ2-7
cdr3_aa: CASSQLRTDLFYEQYF

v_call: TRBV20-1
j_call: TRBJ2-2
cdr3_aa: CSAGYRGGELFF

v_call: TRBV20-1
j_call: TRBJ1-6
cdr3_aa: CSAPFGGGRNSPLHF